A selection of T cell receptor beta chains follows, all from one sample in a study of cytomegalovirus exposure and HLA in healthy donors. Method: immunoSEQ multiplex PCR; TCRdb's copy keeps in-frame clones and lacks some. This sample lists roughly 72,000 clones; its ten largest clones have about 3.8%. The sample was PBMCs. The receptors come from a man younger than 35 in good health and CMV-seropositive. CDR3s include the opening cysteine and the closing phenylalanine or tryptophan. D genes are given only for firm matches.

j_call,d_call,v_call,cdr3_nt,cdr3_aa
TRBJ1-2,TRBD1,TRBV5-6,TGTGCCAGCAGCTGGACAGGGGGCTACTATGGCTACACCTTC,CASSWTGGYYGYTF
TRBJ1-4,NA,TRBV18,TGTGCCAGCTCCCAAACCCTACAGGGAGAAAAACTGTTTTTT,CASSQTLQGEKLFF
TRBJ2-7,NA,TRBV7-2,TGTGCCAGCAGCTTACCGGGAAAATCCTACGAGCAGTACTTC,CASSLPGKSYEQYF
TRBJ2-1,TRBD1,TRBV7-2,TGTGCCAGCAGCTTAGACAGGGGGCCGGGGGGAAATGAGCAGTTCTTC,CASSLDRGPGGNEQFF
TRBJ1-1,NA,TRBV6-1,TGTGCCAGACAGGGCGTGGGGACTGAAGCTTTCTTT,CARQGVGTEAFF
TRBJ1-1,TRBD1,TRBV11-3,TGTGCCAGCAGCTTTGACAGGGACGGTGAAGCTTTCTTT,CASSFDRDGEAFF
TRBJ1-2,TRBD1,TRBV5-6,TGTGCCAGCAGCTCGAACAGGGGGAGGGAAGTCGGCAACTATGGCTACACCTTC,CASSSNRGREVGNYGYTF
TRBJ2-5,NA,TRBV11-2,TGTGCCAGCAGCTTAGATGCAGGGGCCGGGGAGACCCAGTACTTC,CASSLDAGAGETQYF
TRBJ1-5,TRBD1,TRBV7-9,TGTGCCAGCAGCCAGGTCGGGACAGCGAATCAGCCCCAGCATTTT,CASSQVGTANQPQHF
TRBJ1-5,NA,TRBV27,TGTGCCAGCAGCCTCAGGGGAAGGGGTCAGCCCCAGCATTTT,CASSLRGRGQPQHF
TRBJ1-1,TRBD1,TRBV19,TGTGCCAGTAAAAGGGGGGACAGGAGTCCTTTGGCTTTCTTT,CASKRGDRSPLAFF
TRBJ2-7,TRBD2,TRBV11-3,TGTGCCAGCAGCTGGTCGGGGGGGCCCTACGAGCAGTACTTC,CASSWSGGPYEQYF
TRBJ2-3,NA,TRBV6-5,TGTGCCAGCAGCCCAGACAGGAGTAGCACAGATACGCAGTATTTT,CASSPDRSSTDTQYF
TRBJ2-2,NA,TRBV4-2,TGTGCCAGCAGCCAAGGGACTACCGGGGAGCTGTTTTTT,CASSQGTTGELFF
TRBJ2-3,TRBD1,TRBV19,TGTGCCAGTAGTACCGGGACAGGGCACACAGATACGCAGTATTTT,CASSTGTGHTDTQYF
TRBJ2-3,TRBD2,TRBV4-1,TGCGCCAGCAGCGTGGAACTAGCGGGCACGGCAGATACGCAGTATTTT,CASSVELAGTADTQYF
TRBJ1-5,NA,TRBV4-1,TGCGCCAGCAGCCAAGAGGGGGCGTACGGCAATCAGCCCCAGCATTTT,CASSQEGAYGNQPQHF
TRBJ2-3,TRBD2,TRBV27,TGTGCCAGCGGGTTAAGCGGGGCTACAGATACGCAGTATTTT,CASGLSGATDTQYF
TRBJ2-7,NA,TRBV6-5,TGTGCCAGCAGTAACCACAGAACCTCCTACGAGCAGTACTTC,CASSNHRTSYEQYF
TRBJ2-1,TRBD1,TRBV12-5,TGTGCTAGTGGTTCGACAGGGAATGAGCAGTTCTTC,CASGSTGNEQFF
TRBJ2-1,TRBD1,TRBV11-3,TGTGCCAGCGGGCAGACAGGGGGAGCCTACAATGAGCAGTTCTTC,CASGQTGGAYNEQFF
TRBJ1-5,NA,TRBV25-1,TGTGCCAGCAGTGACATCCGGGAGTTAAATCAGCCCCAGCATTTT,CASSDIRELNQPQHF
TRBJ2-7,NA,TRBV6-5,TGTGCCAGCAGTTACAAAGGACTTATCTTCTTC,CASSYKGLIFF
TRBJ1-2,TRBD1,TRBV11-2,TGTGCCAGCAGCCCCCTTGACAGGGTGAGGGGTGGCTACACCTTC,CASSPLDRVRGGYTF
TRBJ1-1,NA,TRBV5-1,TGCGCCAGCAGCGAGCAGGGCCGAGGTACTGAAGCTTTCTTT,CASSEQGRGTEAFF
TRBJ2-4,NA,TRBV7-9,TGTGCCAGCAGTCCACGGGAAAACATTCAGTACTTC,CASSPRENIQYF
TRBJ2-5,NA,TRBV5-1,TGCGCCAGCAGCTTGCGGCCCGGGAGTTGGGAGACCCAGTACTTC,CASSLRPGSWETQYF
TRBJ1-5,NA,TRBV4-2,TGTGCCAGCAGCCAAGATCCCCGGGTATTTTTTCAGCCCCAGCATTTT,CASSQDPRVFFQPQHF
TRBJ2-7,NA,TRBV28,TGTGCCAGCAGTTCCCCCTCGAAGGGCTCGGGGTGGTACTTC,CASSSPSKGSGWYF
TRBJ1-1,NA,TRBV11-2,TGTGCCAGCAGCTTAGGCGGACAGGAAGCTTTCTTT,CASSLGGQEAFF
TRBJ2-7,TRBD2,TRBV7-9,TGTGCCAGCGGACTAGCGGGAGGGAACGAGCAGTACTTC,CASGLAGGNEQYF
TRBJ2-5,NA,TRBV4-1,TGCGCCAGCAGTTTTACAGGGCGAGAGACCCAGTACTTC,CASSFTGRETQYF
TRBJ2-5,TRBD2,TRBV28,TGTGCCAGCAGTCACGGGACTAGCGGGACAAAAGAGACCCAGTACTTC,CASSHGTSGTKETQYF